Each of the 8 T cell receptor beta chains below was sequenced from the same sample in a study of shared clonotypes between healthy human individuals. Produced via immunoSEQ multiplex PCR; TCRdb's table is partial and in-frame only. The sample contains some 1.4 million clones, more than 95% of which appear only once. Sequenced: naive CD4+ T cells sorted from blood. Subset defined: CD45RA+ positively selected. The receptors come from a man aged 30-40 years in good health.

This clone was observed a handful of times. This chain's CDR3 is CASSPSSMNTGELFF. DNA for the CDR3: TGTGCCAGCTCACCAAGTAGCATGAACACCGGGGAGCTGTTTTTT. The chain links TRBV18 to TRBJ2-2; D call uncertain. The CDR3 contains 15 residues. Germline CDR1 and CDR2: KGHSH and LQKENI. V lost 2 bases to trimming and J lost 1 base, with 8 bases between them. The full variable domain, its missing parts supplied by reference TRBV18 and TRBJ2-2, is NAGVMQNPRHLVRRRGQEARLRCSPMKGHSHVYWYRQLPEEGLKFMVYLQKENIIDESGMPKERFSAEFPKEGPSILRIQQVVRGDSAAYFCASSPSSMNTGELFFGEGSRLTVL.

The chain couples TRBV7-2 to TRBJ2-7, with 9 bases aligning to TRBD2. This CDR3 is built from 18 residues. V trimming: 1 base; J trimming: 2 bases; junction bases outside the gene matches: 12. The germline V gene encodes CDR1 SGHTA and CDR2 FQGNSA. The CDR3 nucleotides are TGTGCCAGCAGCTTAGTAGTGACTAGCGGTCTGCTCCCCTACGAGCAGTACTTC. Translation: CASSLVVTSGLLPYEQYF.

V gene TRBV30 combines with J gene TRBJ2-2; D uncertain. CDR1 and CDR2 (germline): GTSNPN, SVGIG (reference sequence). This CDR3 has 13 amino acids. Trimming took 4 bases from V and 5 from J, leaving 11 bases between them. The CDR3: CAWKASQTGELFF. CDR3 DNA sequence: TGTGCCTGGAAGGCAAGCCAGACCGGGGAGCTGTTTTTT.

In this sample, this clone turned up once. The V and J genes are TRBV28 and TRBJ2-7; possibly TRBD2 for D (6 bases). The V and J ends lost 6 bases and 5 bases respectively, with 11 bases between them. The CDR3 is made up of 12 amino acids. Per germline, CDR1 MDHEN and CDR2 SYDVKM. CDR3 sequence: CASRLAHHEQYF. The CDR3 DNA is TGTGCCAGCAGACTAGCCCACCACGAGCAGTACTTC.

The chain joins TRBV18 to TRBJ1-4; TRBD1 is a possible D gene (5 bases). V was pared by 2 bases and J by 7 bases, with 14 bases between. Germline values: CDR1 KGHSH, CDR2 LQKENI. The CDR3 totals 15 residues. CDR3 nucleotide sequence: TGTGCCAGCTCACCAGAGGGGCCAAACACTGAAAAACTGTTTTTT. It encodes CASSPEGPNTEKLFF.

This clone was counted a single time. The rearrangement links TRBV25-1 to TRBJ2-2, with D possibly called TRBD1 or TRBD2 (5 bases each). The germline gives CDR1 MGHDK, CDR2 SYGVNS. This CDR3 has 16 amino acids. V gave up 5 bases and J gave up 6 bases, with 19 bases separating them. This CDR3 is CASSHPRGRVSGELFF. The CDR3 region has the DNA TGTGCCAGCAGTCACCCCCGGGGCAGGGTCTCCGGGGAGCTGTTTTTT.

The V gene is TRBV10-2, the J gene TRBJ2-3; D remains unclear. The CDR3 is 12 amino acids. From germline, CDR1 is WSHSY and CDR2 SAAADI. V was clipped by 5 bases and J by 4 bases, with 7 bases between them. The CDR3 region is CASSTTSDTQYF. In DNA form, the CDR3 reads TGCGCCAGCAGTACTACCTCAGATACGCAGTATTTT.

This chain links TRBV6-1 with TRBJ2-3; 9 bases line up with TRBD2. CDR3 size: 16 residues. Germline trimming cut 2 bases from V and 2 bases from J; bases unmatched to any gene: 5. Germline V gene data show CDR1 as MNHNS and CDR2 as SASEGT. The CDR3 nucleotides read TGTGCCAGCAGTGAACGAAGGACTAGCGACACAGATACGCAGTATTTT. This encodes CASSERRTSDTDTQYF.